A single sample is the source of the 25 T cell receptor beta chains below, sequenced in a study of vaccination and CD4 T cells after COVID-19. Which antigens these TCRs recognize remains unknown. As for treatment: roughly 11-day PBMC culture with coronavirus spike peptide pools or control peptides (ViraFEST assay). At the Johns Hopkins FTIC core, DNA taken from cultured CD4+ T cells was sequenced by way of the Oncomine TCR Beta short-read assay. TCRdb independently ran MiXCR on the PCR reads; one entry per CDR3 protein. In the table there are more than 9,000 distinct CDR3 sequences, around 57% of which are singletons. The sample was CD4+ T cells from blood, cultured in vitro. Receptors were obtained from a human donor who had recovered from COVID-19.

V is TRBV11-2 and J is TRBJ1-2, with 9 bases identical to TRBD1. Germline CDR1 is SGHAT and CDR2 is FQNNGV. The length of the CDR3 is 16 residues. V was pared by 0 bases and J by 7 bases, with 9 bases of the junction left unmatched. CDR3 loop: CASSLDLQGARGGYTF. Written as DNA, the CDR3 is TGTGCCAGCAGCTTAGATCTACAGGGGGCTCGAGGTGGCTACACCTTC.

V and J are TRBV6-1 and TRBJ2-7; 7 positions agree with TRBD2. J was trimmed by 7 bases and V by 6 bases; bases with no gene match: 9. The CDR3 sequence is 13 residues long. Germline CDR1 and CDR2: MNHNS and SASEGT. CDR3: CASSPWGEGEQYF. The CDR3 DNA sequence: TGTGCCAGCAGCCCATGGGGGGAGGGGGAGCAGTACTTC.

This chain joins TRBV19 and TRBJ1-1; maybe TRBD1 (6 bases). Germline loops: CDR1 LNHDA, CDR2 SQIVND (reference sequence). This CDR3 region has 15 residues. V was cut by 4 bases and J by 3 bases, with 15 bases left in between. CDR3 DNA sequence: TGTGCCAGTAGTACCGGCCGGCAGGGGTACACTGAAGCTTTCTTT. Its translation is CASSTGRQGYTEAFF.

J is TRBJ2-1 and V is TRBV5-3; no definite D call. TRBV5-3 is marked as an open reading frame, function uncertain. The CDR3 consists of 15 residues. With 1 base removed from V and 7 bases from J, the gap between germline ends came to 15 bases. CDR3 DNA sequence: TGTGCCAGAAGCTTGTGTTCAAAGTGCCCTAATGAGCAGTTCTTC. Translated, it gives CARSLCSKCPNEQFF.

The chain couples TRBV7-2 to TRBJ1-2, with 7 bases that match TRBD1. V shed 4 bases and J 1 base; nucleotides not matched to a gene: 6. The CDR3 runs 15 residues. Germline CDR1 SGHTA, CDR2 FQGNSA. CDR3: CASSSQGGLNYGYTF. The CDR3 DNA follows: TGTGCCAGCAGCTCCCAGGGGGGACTTAACTATGGCTACACCTTC.

The chain couples TRBV2 to TRBJ1-1; D gene uncertain. There are 13 residues in the CDR3. CDR1 is SNHLY, CDR2 FYNNEI, per germline. With 4 bases removed from V and 4 bases from J, the gap between germline ends came to 10 bases. The CDR3 here is CASSGGRSTEAFF. CDR3 bases: TGTGCCAGCAGTGGCGGACGGAGCACTGAAGCTTTCTTT.

J is TRBJ1-2 and V is TRBV28; TRBD1 agrees at 7 bases. Germline V gene sequence: CDR1 MDHEN, CDR2 SYDVKM. V shed 5 bases and J 4 bases; nucleotides not matched to a gene: 13. The CDR3 contains 16 residues. The CDR3, as DNA: TGTGCCAGCAGTGCTCCGGGACAGCGATTCTTCTATGGCTACACCTTC. This sequence encodes CASSAPGQRFFYGYTF.

The gene calls are TRBV11-2 and TRBJ1-6; D uncertain. CDR1 SGHAT and CDR2 FQNNGV come from the germline V gene. The CDR3 spans 15 residues. V was cut by 2 bases and J by 9 bases, with 14 bases left in between. Here the CDR3 reads CASSLWSGGGSPLHF. The CDR3, as DNA: TGTGCCAGCAGCTTATGGTCAGGCGGCGGTTCACCCCTCCACTTT.

V and J are TRBV20-1 and TRBJ2-3, with D uncertain. The germline V gene has CDR1 DFQATT and CDR2 SNEGSKA (reference sequence). Trimming took off 3 bases at V and 3 bases at J, with 10 bases between the two ends. This CDR3 is 13 amino acids long. The CDR3 coding sequence is TGCAGTGCTAGTTCCCTACAGACAGATACGCAGTATTTT. Its translation: CSASSLQTDTQYF.

The chain is built from TRBV20-1 and TRBJ2-7, with D possibly TRBD2 on 5 matching bases. This CDR3 comprises 14 residues. Germline CDR1 reads DFQATT; CDR2 reads SNEGSKA (reference sequence). V lost 1 base and J 2 bases, leaving 12 bases between the germline ends. Here the CDR3 reads CSARVANRAYEQYF. Here the CDR3 DNA reads TGCAGTGCTAGAGTAGCGAATAGAGCCTACGAGCAGTACTTC.

The chain combines TRBV5-1 with TRBJ1-6, with TRBD1 matching 8 bases. The CDR3 covers 16 residues. In germline, CDR1 is SGHRS, CDR2 YFSETQ. V lost 0 bases, J lost 6 bases, and 5 bases stayed unmatched. CDR3 sequence (DNA): TGCGCCAGCAGCTTGGGGTTTGGACAGGGTAATTCACCCCTCCACTTT. Its protein is CASSLGFGQGNSPLHF.

The rearrangement joins TRBV10-1 to TRBJ2-5; 7 bases match TRBD1. Germline V gene sequence: CDR1 WNHNN, CDR2 SYGVQD (reference sequence). With V trimmed by 2 bases and J by 5 bases, 5 bases remained unmatched. CDR3 length: 14 amino acids. The CDR3 here is CASSEDRVRETQYF. The CDR3 nucleotides are TGCGCCAGCAGTGAGGACAGGGTTCGGGAGACCCAGTACTTC.

This clonotype was seen a few times. This chain uses TRBV7-8 with TRBJ1-1, with D perhaps matching TRBD1 (5 bases). Germline V CDR1 and CDR2: SGHVS, FQNEAQ. With 3 bases removed from V and 0 bases from J, the gap between germline ends came to 20 bases. The CDR3 length is 18 residues. Here the CDR3 reads CASSFLGHTRTVNTEAFF. The CDR3 bases are TGTGCCAGCAGCTTCCTGGGGCATACCCGGACGGTGAACACTGAAGCTTTCTTT.

This sequence joins TRBV15 and TRBJ2-5, with D uncertain. Deletions cut 0 bases from V and 7 bases from J, with 15 bases between. The germline V gene has CDR1 LNHNV and CDR2 YYDKDF (reference sequence). The CDR3 extends over 15 amino acids. CDR3 in amino acids: CATSREDAFQMTQYF. The CDR3 DNA reads as TGTGCCACCAGCAGAGAGGACGCCTTCCAGATGACCCAGTACTTC.

This clonotype occurred once. This chain uses TRBV7-9 with TRBJ1-4; D not resolved. The CDR3 has 14 residues. Germline assignment: CDR1 SEHNR and CDR2 FQNEAQ (reference sequence). The V end was cut by 5 bases, the J end by 0 bases, with 7 bases between. CDR3 in amino acids: CASSPGATNEKLFF. The DNA of the CDR3 is TGTGCCAGCAGCCCCGGAGCAACTAATGAAAAACTGTTTTTT. Full variable domain (rest looked up from reference TRBV7-9 and TRBJ1-4): DTGVSQNPRHKITKRGQNVTFRCDPISEHNRLYWYRQTLGQGPEFLTYFQNEAQLEKSRLLSDRFSAERPKGSFSTLEIQRTEQGDSAMYLCASSPGATNEKLFFGSGTQLSVL.

The V call is TRBV28, the J call TRBJ1-2, with 9 bases lining up with TRBD1. Trimming removed 6 bases from V and 4 bases from J; junction bases left unmatched: 0. The length of the CDR3 is 12 residues. Germline CDR1 MDHEN, CDR2 SYDVKM. The CDR3 loop is CASRTGGYGYTF. The CDR3, as DNA: TGTGCCAGCAGGACAGGGGGCTATGGCTACACCTTC.

This chain links TRBV2 with TRBJ1-5, with D unresolved. CDR3 size: 15 residues. The V end was cut by 2 bases, the J end by 1 base, with 9 bases between. Germline CDR1 reads SNHLY; CDR2 reads FYNNEI. The CDR3 sequence is CASSERQMSNQPQHF. CDR3 nucleotide sequence: TGTGCCAGCAGTGAACGGCAGATGAGCAATCAGCCCCAGCATTTT.

This clonotype ranks as large. This chain connects TRBV21-1 to TRBJ2-5; the table's D call, TRBD1, has no DNA check behind it. TRBV21-1 constitutes a pseudogene. CDR3 length: 18 amino acids. CDR3 DNA sequence: TGTGCCAGCAGCAATGAGGTAACGGCAGGGGTATCCCAAGAGACCCAGTACTTC. It yields the protein CASSNEVTAGVSQETQYF.

This clonotype was recorded once. The chain joins TRBV30 to TRBJ2-7; maybe TRBD2 (6 bases). CDR1 GTSNPN and CDR2 SVGIG come from the germline V gene (reference sequence). The CDR3 sequence is 15 residues long. V was trimmed by 3 bases and J by 7 bases, leaving 22 bases between them. The CDR3 spells CAWSELASGVREQYF. CDR3 DNA sequence: TGTGCCTGGAGCGAACTAGCCTCCGGGGTACGGGAGCAGTACTTC.

Here the CDR3 DNA reads TGTGCCAGCAGCCTGGACAGGAACTCCTACGAGCAGTACTTC. It codes for CASSLDRNSYEQYF. The chain carries TRBV11-2 and TRBJ2-7, with TRBD1 identical over 7 bases. This CDR3 region has 14 residues. CDR1 and CDR2 from the germline V gene are SGHAT and FQNNGV. Germline trimming cut 5 bases from V and 0 bases from J; bases unmatched to any gene: 4.

The chain links TRBV4-2 to TRBJ2-7, with D hard to call. Germline V lookup: CDR1 LGHNA, CDR2 YNFKEQ. With 0 bases removed from V and 7 bases from J, the gap between germline ends came to 10 bases. The CDR3 sequence is 13 residues long. The CDR3 sequence is CASSQDEAREQYF. The CDR3 DNA follows: TGTGCCAGCAGCCAAGATGAGGCCAGGGAGCAGTACTTC.

This chain links TRBV10-3 with TRBJ2-5, with D unclear. CDR3 length: 14 residues. The germline V and J ends were trimmed by 10 bases and 5 bases, with 20 bases remaining between them. Germline CDR1 is ENHRY and CDR2 is SYGVKD. This CDR3 is CATEGPPGEETQYF. CDR3 bases: TGTGCCACTGAAGGACCCCCCGGCGAGGAGACCCAGTACTTC.

The rearrangement uses TRBV28 and TRBJ2-7; possible D gene TRBD1, 8 bases. V lost 7 bases and J 3 bases, leaving 22 bases between the germline ends. Germline CDR1 MDHEN, CDR2 SYDVKM. The CDR3 runs to 16 residues. The CDR3 here is CASTPGGEGGFYEQYF. Written as DNA, the CDR3 is TGTGCCAGCACCCCAGGGGGCGAGGGGGGGTTCTACGAGCAGTACTTC. Full variable domain (missing parts from reference TRBV28 and TRBJ2-7): DVKVTQSSRYLVKRTGEKVFLECVQDMDHENMFWYRQDPGLGLRLIYFSYDVKMKEKGDIPEGYSVSREKKERFSLILESASTNQTSMYLCASTPGGEGGFYEQYFGPGTRLTVT.

The gene calls are TRBV30 and TRBJ2-7; D is perhaps TRBD1 or TRBD2 (7 bases each). The CDR3 runs 12 residues. The germline V gene encodes CDR1 GTSNPN and CDR2 SVGIG (reference sequence). Deletions cut 5 bases from V and 3 bases from J, with 11 bases between. CDR3 coding DNA: TGTGCCTGGGCCAGGGGGGGCTACGAGCAGTACTTC. This sequence encodes CAWARGGYEQYF.

This clonotype has just a few counts. The genes are TRBV20-1 and TRBJ2-3, with D hard to call. Germline V CDR1 and CDR2: DFQATT, SNEGSKA (reference sequence). CDR3 length equals 13 residues. Trimming took off 6 bases at V and 5 bases at J, with 15 bases between the two ends. The CDR3 loop reads CSALVAGRDTQYF. In DNA, the CDR3 is TGCAGTGCGCTGGTTGCTGGGCGAGATACGCAGTATTTT.